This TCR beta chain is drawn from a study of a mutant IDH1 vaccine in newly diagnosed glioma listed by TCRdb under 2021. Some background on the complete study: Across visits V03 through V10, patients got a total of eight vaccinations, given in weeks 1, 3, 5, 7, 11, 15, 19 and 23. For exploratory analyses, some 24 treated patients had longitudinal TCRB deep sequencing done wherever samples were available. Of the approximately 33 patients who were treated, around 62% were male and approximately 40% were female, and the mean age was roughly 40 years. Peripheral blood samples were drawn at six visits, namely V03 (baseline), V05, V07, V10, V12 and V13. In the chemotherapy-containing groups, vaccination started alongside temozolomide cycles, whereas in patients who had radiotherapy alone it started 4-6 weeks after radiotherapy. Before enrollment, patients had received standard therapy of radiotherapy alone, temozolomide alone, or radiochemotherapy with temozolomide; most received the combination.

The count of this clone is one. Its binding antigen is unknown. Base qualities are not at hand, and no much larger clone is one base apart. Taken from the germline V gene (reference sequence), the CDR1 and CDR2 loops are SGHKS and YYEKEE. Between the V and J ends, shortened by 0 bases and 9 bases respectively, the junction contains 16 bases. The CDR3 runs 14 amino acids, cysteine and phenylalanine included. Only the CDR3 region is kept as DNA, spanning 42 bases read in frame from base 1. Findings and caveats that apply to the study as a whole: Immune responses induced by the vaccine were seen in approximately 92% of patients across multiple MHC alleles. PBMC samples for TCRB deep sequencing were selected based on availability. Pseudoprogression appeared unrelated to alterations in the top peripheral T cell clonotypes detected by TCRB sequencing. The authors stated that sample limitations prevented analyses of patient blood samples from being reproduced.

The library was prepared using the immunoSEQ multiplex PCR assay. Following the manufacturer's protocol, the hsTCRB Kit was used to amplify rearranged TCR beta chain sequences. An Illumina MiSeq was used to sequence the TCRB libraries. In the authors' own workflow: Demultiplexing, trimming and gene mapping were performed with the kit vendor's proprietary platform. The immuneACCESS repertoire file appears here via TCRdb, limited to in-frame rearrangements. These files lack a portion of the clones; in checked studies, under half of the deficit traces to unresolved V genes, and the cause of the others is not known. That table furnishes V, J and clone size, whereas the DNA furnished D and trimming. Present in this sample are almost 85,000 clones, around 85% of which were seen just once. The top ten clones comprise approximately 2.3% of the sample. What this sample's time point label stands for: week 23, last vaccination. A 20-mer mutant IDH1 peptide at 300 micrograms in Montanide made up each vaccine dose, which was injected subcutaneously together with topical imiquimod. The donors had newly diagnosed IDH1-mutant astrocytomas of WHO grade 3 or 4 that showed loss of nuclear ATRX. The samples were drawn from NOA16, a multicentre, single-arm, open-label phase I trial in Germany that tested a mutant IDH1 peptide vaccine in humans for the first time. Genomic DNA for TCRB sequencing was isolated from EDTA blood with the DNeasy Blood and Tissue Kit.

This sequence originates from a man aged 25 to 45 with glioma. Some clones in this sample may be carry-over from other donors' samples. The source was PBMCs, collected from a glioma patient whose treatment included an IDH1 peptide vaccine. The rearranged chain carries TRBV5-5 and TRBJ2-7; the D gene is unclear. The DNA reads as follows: TGTGCCAGCAGCTTGGGCAGCTCCTACGAGTCGCAGTACTTC. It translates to CASSLGSSYESQYF.